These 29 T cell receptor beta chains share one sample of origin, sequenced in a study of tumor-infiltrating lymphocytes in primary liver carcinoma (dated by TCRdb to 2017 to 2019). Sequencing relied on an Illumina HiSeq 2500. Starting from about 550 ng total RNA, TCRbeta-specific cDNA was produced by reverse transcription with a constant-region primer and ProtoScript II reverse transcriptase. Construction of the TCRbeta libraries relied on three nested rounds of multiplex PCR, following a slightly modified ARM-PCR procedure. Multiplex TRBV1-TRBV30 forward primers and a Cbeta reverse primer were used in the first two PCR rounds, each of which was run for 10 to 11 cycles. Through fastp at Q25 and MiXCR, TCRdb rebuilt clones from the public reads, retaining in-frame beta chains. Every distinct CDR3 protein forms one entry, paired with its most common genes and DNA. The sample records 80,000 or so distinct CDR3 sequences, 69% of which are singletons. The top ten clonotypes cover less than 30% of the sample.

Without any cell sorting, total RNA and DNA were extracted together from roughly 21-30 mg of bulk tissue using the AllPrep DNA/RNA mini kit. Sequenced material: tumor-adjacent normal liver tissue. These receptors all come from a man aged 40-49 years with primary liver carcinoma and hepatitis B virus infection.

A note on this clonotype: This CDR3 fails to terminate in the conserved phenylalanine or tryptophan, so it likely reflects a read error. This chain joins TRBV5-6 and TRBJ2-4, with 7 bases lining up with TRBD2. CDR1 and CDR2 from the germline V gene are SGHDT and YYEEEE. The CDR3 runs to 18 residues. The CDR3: CASSLYAGAPTAKSIQYS. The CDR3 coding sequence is TGTGCCAGCAGCTTGTACGCGGGAGCCCCCACGGCCAAAAGCATTCAGTACTCC.

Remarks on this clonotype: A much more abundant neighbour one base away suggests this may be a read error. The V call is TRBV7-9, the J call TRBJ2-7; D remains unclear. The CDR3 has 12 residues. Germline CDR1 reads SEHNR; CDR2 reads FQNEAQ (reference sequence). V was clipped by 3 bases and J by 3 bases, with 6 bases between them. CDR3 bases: TGTGCCAGCAGCTTTGAGGACTACGAGCAGTACTTC. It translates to CASSFEDYEQYF. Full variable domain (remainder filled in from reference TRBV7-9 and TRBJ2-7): DTGVSQNPRHKITKRGQNVTFRCDPISEHNRLYWYRQTLGQGPEFLTYFQNEAQLEKSRLLSDRFSAERPKGSFSTLEIQRTEQGDSAMYLCASSFEDYEQYFGPGTRLTVT.

CDR3 residues: CANRGTSGSPGELFF. The CDR3 region has the DNA TGTGCCAACAGGGGGACTAGCGGGAGTCCTGGGGAGCTGTTTTTT. The gene calls are TRBV6-5 and TRBJ2-2, with 14 bases identical to TRBD2. Germline V lookup: CDR1 MNHEY, CDR2 SVGAGI. The ends lost 10 bases at V and 8 bases at J; junction bases unmatched: 9. There are 15 residues in the CDR3.

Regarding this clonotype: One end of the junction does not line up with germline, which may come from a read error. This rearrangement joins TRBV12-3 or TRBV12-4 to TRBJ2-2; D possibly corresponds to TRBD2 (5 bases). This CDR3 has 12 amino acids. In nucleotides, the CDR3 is TGTGGCAGCGGTCCGCGGACCGGGGAGCTGTTTTTT. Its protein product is CGSGPRTGELFF.

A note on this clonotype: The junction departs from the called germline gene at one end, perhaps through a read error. CDR3 loop: CANSPSPTSGAYEQYF. The CDR3 nucleotides are TGTGCCAACAGTCCCTCTCCTACTAGCGGAGCATACGAGCAGTACTTC. The chain employs TRBV28 and TRBJ2-7, with 8 bases aligning to TRBD2. From germline, CDR1 is MDHEN and CDR2 SYDVKM. The CDR3 sequence is 16 residues long.

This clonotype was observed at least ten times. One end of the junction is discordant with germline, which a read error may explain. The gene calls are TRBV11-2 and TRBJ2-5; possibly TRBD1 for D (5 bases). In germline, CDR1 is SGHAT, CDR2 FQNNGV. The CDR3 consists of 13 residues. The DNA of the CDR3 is TGTGTCAGCAGCGCAGGGTTGAGGGAGACCCAGTACTTC. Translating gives CVSSAGLRETQYF.

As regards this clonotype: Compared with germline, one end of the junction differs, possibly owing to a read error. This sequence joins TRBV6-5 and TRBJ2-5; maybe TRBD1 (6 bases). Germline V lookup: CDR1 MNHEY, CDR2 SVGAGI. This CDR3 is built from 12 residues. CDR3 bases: TGTGTCAGCAGTTCCCAGGGGGAGACCCAGTACTTC. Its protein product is CVSSSQGETQYF.

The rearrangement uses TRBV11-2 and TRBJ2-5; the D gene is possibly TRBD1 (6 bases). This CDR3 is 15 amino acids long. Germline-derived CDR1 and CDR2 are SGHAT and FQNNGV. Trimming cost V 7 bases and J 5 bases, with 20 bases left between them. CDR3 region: CASNYELQGTETQYF. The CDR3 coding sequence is TGTGCCAGCAACTATGAATTACAGGGTACCGAGACCCAGTACTTC.

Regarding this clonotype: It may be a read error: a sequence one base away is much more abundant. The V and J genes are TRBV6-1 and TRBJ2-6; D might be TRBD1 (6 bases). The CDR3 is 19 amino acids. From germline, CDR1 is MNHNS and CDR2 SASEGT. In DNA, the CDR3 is TGTGCCAGCAGGGCCTTTCAGGGCAGGGGCCGCTCTAGGGCCAACGTCCTGACTTTC. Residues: CASRAFQGRGRSRANVLTF.

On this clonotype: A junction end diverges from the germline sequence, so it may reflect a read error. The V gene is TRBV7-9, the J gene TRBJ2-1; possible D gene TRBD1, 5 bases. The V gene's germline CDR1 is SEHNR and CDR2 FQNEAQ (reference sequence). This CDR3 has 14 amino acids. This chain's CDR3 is CASSLGNTGDERFF. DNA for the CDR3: TGTGCCAGCAGCTTAGGAAATACAGGCGATGAGCGGTTCTTC.

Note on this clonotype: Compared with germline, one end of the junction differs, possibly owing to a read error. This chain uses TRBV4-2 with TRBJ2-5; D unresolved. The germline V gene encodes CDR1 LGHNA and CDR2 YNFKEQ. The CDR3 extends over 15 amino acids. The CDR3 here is CSSSQDLGSVETQYF. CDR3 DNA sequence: TGTTCCAGCAGCCAAGACCTGGGATCGGTGGAGACCCAGTACTTC.

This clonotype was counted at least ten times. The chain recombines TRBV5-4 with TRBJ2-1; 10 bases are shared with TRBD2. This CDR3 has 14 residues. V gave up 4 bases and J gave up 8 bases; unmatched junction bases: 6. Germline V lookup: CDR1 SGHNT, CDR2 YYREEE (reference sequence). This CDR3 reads CASSLSGRKDEQFF. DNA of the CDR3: TGTGCCAGCAGCCTTAGCGGGAGGAAGGATGAGCAGTTCTTC.

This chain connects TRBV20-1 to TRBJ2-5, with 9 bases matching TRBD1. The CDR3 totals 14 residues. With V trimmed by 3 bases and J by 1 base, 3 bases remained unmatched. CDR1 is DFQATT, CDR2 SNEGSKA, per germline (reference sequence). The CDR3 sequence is CSARTGGIQETQYF. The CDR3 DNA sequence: TGCAGTGCTAGGACAGGGGGTATCCAAGAGACCCAGTACTTC.

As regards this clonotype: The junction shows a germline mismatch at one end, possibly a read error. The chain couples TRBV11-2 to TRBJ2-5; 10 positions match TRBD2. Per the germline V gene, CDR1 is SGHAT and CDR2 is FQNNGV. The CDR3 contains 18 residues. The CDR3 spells CASSLDARSSGRGETQYF. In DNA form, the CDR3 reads TGTGCCAGCAGCTTAGATGCGCGGTCTAGCGGGAGAGGAGAGACGCAGTACTTC. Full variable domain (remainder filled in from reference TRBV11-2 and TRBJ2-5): EAGVAQSPRYKIIEKRQSVAFWCNPISGHATLYWYQQILGQGPKLLIQFQNNGVVDDSQLPKDRFSAERLKGVDSTLKIQPAKLEDSAVYLCASSLDARSSGRGETQYFGPGTRLLVL.

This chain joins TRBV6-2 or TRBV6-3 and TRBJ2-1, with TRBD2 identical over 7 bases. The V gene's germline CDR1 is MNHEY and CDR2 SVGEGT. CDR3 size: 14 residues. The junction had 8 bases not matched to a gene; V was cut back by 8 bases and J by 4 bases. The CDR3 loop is CASQKRGPYNEQFF. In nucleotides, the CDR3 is TGTGCCAGCCAAAAGCGGGGTCCGTACAATGAGCAGTTCTTC.

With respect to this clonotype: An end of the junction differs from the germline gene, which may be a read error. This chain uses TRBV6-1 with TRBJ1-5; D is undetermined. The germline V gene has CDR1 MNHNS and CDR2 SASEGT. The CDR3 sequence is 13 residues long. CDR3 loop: CASSVRVNQPHHF. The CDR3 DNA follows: TGTGCCAGCAGTGTAAGGGTCAATCAGCCCCACCATTTT.

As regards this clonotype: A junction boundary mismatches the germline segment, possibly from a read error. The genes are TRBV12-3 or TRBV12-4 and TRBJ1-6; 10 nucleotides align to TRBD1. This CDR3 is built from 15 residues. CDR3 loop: CASSPDRGRNSPPHF. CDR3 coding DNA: TGTGCCAGCAGCCCGGACAGGGGGAGGAATTCACCCCCCCACTTT.

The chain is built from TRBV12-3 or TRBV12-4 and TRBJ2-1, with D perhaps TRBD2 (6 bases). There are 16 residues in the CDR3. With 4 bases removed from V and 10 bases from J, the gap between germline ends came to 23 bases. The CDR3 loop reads CASSYGVTGAADEQFF. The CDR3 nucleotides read TGTGCCAGCAGTTATGGAGTAACGGGAGCGGCGGACGAGCAGTTCTTC.

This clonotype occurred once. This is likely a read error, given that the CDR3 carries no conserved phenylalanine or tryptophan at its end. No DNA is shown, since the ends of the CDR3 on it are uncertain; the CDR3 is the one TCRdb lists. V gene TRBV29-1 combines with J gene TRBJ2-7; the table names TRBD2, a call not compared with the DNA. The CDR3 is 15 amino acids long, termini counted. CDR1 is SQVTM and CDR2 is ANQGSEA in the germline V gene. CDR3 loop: CSAGLAGGVVYEQYI.

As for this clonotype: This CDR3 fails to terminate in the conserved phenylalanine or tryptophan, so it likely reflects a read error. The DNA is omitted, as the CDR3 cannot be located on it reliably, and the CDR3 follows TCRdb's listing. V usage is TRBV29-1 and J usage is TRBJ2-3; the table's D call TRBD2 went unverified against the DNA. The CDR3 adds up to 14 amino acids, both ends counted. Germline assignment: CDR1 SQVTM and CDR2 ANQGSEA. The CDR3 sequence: CSVEVRGPIGTQCY.

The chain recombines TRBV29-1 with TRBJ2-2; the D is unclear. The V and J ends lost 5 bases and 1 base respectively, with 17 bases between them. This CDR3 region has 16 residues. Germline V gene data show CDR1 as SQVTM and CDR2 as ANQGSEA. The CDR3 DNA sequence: TGCAGCGTTTTGGTGACTGGGGTGGGGAACACCGGGGAGCTGTTTTTT. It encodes CSVLVTGVGNTGELFF.

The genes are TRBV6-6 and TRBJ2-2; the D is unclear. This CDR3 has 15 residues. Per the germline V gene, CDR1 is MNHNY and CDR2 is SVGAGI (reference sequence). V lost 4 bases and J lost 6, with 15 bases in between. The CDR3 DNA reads TGTGCCAGCAGTTGTGCCGCCCGTAATTCCGGGGAGCTGTTTTTT. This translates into CASSCAARNSGELFF.

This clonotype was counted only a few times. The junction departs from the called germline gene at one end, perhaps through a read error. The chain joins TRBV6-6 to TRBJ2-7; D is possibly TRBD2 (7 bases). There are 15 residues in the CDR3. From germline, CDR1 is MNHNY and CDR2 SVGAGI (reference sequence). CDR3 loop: CASSYSKGGAYKQYF. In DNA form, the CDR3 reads TGTGCCAGCAGTTACTCGAAAGGGGGGGCCTACAAGCAGTATTTC.

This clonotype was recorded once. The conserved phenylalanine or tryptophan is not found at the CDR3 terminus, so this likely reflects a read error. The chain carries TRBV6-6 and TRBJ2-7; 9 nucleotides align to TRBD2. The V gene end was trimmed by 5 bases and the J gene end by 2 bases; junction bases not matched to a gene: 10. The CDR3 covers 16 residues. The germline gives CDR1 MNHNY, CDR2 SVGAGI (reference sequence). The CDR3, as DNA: TGTGCCAGCAGTCCGAAGCTAGCGGGAATACCCTACGAGCAGTACATC. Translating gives CASSPKLAGIPYEQYI.

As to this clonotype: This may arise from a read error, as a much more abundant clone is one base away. DNA of the CDR3: TGTGCCAGCAGTTCAAATGAAGCTTTCTTT. It codes for CASSSNEAFF. The genes are TRBV28 and TRBJ1-1; D is ambiguous. Germline loops: CDR1 MDHEN, CDR2 SYDVKM. V was trimmed by 4 bases and J by 7 bases, leaving 4 bases between them. The CDR3 sequence is 10 residues long.

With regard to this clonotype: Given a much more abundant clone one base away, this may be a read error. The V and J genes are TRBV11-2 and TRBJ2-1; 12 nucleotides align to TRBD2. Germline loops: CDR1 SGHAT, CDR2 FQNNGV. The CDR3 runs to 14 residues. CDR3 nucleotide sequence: TGTGCCAGCAACTTAGATACTAGCGGGGGGTCTCTGTTCTTC. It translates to CASNLDTSGGSLFF.

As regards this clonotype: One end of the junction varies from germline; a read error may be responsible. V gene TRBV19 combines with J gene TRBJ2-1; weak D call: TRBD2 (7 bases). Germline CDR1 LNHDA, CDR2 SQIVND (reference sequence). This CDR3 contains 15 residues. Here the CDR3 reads CASSMSGVGDNEQLF. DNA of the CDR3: TGTGCCAGTAGTATGAGCGGGGTAGGGGACAATGAGCAGCTCTTC.

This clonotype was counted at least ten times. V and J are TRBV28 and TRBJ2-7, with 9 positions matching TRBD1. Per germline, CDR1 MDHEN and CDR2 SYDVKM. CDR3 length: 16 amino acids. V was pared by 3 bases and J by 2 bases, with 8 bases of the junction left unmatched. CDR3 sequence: CASSLSPGQGPYEQYF. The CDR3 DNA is TGTGCCAGCAGTTTGTCTCCGGGACAGGGCCCCTACGAGCAGTACTTC.

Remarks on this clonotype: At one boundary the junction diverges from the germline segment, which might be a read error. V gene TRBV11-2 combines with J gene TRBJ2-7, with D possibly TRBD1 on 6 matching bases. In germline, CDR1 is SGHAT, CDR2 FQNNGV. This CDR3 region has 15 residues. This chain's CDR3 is CASSPGVDGSYEQCF. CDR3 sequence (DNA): TGTGCCAGTAGCCCAGGGGTGGACGGCTCCTACGAGCAGTGCTTC.